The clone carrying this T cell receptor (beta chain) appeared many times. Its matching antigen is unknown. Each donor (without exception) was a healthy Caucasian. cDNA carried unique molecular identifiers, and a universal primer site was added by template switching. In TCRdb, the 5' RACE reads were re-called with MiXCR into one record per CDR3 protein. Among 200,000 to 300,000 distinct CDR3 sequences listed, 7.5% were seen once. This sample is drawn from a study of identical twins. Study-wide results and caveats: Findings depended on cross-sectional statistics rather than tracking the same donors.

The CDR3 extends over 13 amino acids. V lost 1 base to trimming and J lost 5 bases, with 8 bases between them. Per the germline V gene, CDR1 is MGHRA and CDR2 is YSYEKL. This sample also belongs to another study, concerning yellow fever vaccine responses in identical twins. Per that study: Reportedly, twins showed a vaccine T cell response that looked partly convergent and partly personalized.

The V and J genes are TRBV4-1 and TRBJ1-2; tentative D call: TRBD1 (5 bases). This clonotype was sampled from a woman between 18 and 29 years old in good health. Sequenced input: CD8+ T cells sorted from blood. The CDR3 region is CASSQGPGYGYTF. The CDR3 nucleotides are TGCGCCAGCAGCCAAGGTCCAGGGTATGGCTACACCTTC.